These 25 T cell receptor beta chains were all obtained from the same sample, sequenced in a study of blood T cell repertoires in COVID-19. The table came from immunoSEQ multiplex PCR; TCRdb's copy has only in-frame clones and leaves some out. Among approximately 260,000 clones listed, roughly 88% were seen once. The sequencing sample was made of peripheral blood. These receptor sequences come from a woman aged 40 to 49 who had recovered from COVID-19.

J is TRBJ2-1 and V is TRBV6-5; the match to TRBD2 covers 11 bases. The CDR3 runs to 15 residues. Trimming took 5 bases from V and 6 from J; bases not matched to a gene: 6. The V gene's germline CDR1 is MNHEY and CDR2 SVGAGI. The CDR3: CASSNSGGVFNEQFF. The CDR3 nucleotides read TGTGCCAGCAGTAATAGCGGGGGGGTTTTCAATGAGCAGTTCTTC.

The J gene is TRBJ1-4, the V gene TRBV2, with 8 bases fitting TRBD1. V lost 5 bases, J lost 10 bases, and 6 bases stayed unmatched. CDR3 length equals 13 residues. Germline-derived CDR1 and CDR2 are SNHLY and FYNNEI. Here the CDR3 reads CASSRQGTGKLFF. In nucleotides, the CDR3 is TGTGCCAGCAGTAGACAGGGGACGGGAAAACTGTTTTTT.

The genes are TRBV27 and TRBJ2-6; 9 bases are a match to TRBD1. Per germline, CDR1 MNHEY and CDR2 SMNVEV (reference sequence). The V gene end was trimmed by 2 bases and the J gene end by 3 bases; junction bases not matched to a gene: 5. The CDR3 is made up of 17 amino acids. DNA for the CDR3: TGTGCCAGCAGTTTAACAGGGGGCGCTTATGGGGCCAACGTCCTGACTTTC. Its translation is CASSLTGGAYGANVLTF.

This chain's CDR3 is CASSYSRQGTYEQYF. The CDR3, as DNA: TGTGCCAGCAGTTACTCACGACAGGGGACCTACGAGCAGTACTTC. This chain joins TRBV6-5 and TRBJ2-7; TRBD1 matches at 8 bases. The V gene's germline CDR1 is MNHEY and CDR2 SVGAGI. CDR3 length: 15 residues. V shed 0 bases, J shed 2 bases, and the junction held 3 bases outside the gene matches.

The chain carries TRBV6-6 and TRBJ2-7; a possible D gene is TRBD2 (6 bases). From germline, CDR1 is MNHNY and CDR2 SVGAGI (reference sequence). This CDR3 has 12 residues. Trimming left V 6 bases short and J 4 bases short, with 10 bases between. CDR3 DNA sequence: TGTGCCAGCAGAGCAGGGAGGTACGAGCAGTACTTC. Amino acid sequence: CASRAGRYEQYF.

The chain joins TRBV11-2 to TRBJ1-1, with D tentatively TRBD1 (6 bases). V lost 5 bases and J lost 5, with 12 bases in between. The CDR3 extends over 13 amino acids. Germline lookup yields CDR1 SGHAT and CDR2 FQNNGV. The CDR3 sequence is CASSPGERTEAFF. CDR3 sequence (DNA): TGTGCCAGCAGCCCAGGGGAAAGAACTGAAGCTTTCTTT.

This clone has only a few counts. V is TRBV9 and J is TRBJ1-6, with unresolved D. This CDR3 region has 16 residues. With 4 bases removed from V and 6 bases from J, the gap between germline ends came to 17 bases. Per germline, CDR1 SGDLS and CDR2 YYNGEE. CDR3 nucleotides: TGTGCCAGCAGCTCTAGTCCAATTATGGGTAATTCACCCCTCCACTTT. This sequence encodes CASSSSPIMGNSPLHF.

The genes are TRBV28 and TRBJ2-7; D is possibly TRBD2 (6 bases). V lost 2 bases and J 6 bases, leaving 11 bases between the germline ends. Germline CDR1 MDHEN, CDR2 SYDVKM. This CDR3 region has 13 residues. As DNA, the CDR3 is TGTGCCAGCAGTTTAGGAGGGGTAAGCGAGCAGTACTTC. It specifies CASSLGGVSEQYF.

The rearrangement links TRBV30 to TRBJ1-1, with TRBD1 as a possible D gene (5 bases). The length of the CDR3 is 14 residues. Per germline, CDR1 GTSNPN and CDR2 SVGIG (reference sequence). Trimming took off 4 bases at V and 5 bases at J, with 17 bases between the two ends. CDR3 amino acids: CAWNRRGGITEAFF. The CDR3 DNA is TGTGCCTGGAATCGGCGCGGGGGTATAACTGAAGCTTTCTTT.

This chain connects TRBV12-5 to TRBJ1-4; 7 nucleotides line up with TRBD1. The CDR3 loop spans 18 amino acids. V shed 6 bases and J 2 bases; nucleotides not matched to a gene: 15. CDR1 is LGHNT and CDR2 is FRNRAP in the germline V gene. CDR3 in amino acids: CASGSHRGAAPTNEKLFF. The CDR3 region has the DNA TGTGCTAGTGGCAGTCACAGGGGCGCTGCCCCCACTAATGAAAAACTGTTTTTT.

V is TRBV4-1 and J is TRBJ2-2; the D gene is possibly TRBD1 (6 bases). The CDR3 spans 18 residues. The germline CDR1 and CDR2 sequences are MGHRA and YSYEKL. V was shortened by 0 bases and J by 1 base, with 15 bases between the two germline ends. CDR3 region: CASSQDSRGGMNTGELFF. CDR3 nucleotides: TGCGCCAGCAGCCAAGATTCGCGAGGGGGTATGAACACCGGGGAGCTGTTTTTT.

The rearrangement uses TRBV6-5 and TRBJ2-2, with no clear D. The length of the CDR3 is 11 residues. Germline CDR1 and CDR2: MNHEY and SVGAGI. The ends were cut back, 7 bases at V and 7 bases at J, with 7 bases in the middle. CDR3 DNA sequence: TGTGCCAGCACCAACGGCGGGGAGCTGTTTTTT. Amino acid sequence: CASTNGGELFF.

This clone was found a few times. The genes are TRBV30 and TRBJ1-5, with 7 bases identical to TRBD1. With V trimmed by 2 bases and J by 4 bases, 8 bases remained unmatched. CDR3 length equals 15 residues. CDR1 is GTSNPN, CDR2 SVGIG, per germline (reference sequence). CDR3 nucleotide sequence: TGTGCCTGGAGTATGACAGGGATTTTTAATCAGCCCCAGCATTTT. It encodes CAWSMTGIFNQPQHF.

V usage is TRBV7-2 and J usage is TRBJ1-3; D remains ambiguous. V lost 1 base, J lost 3 bases, and 10 bases lay in between. This CDR3 spans 15 amino acids. The V gene's germline CDR1 is SGHTA and CDR2 FQGNSA. DNA of the CDR3: TGTGCCAGCAGCTTAGGCTCAGCGGGTGGAAACACCATATATTTT. Translating it yields CASSLGSAGGNTIYF.

This rearrangement joins TRBV28 to TRBJ2-5, with D possibly being TRBD1 (6 bases). The CDR3 runs 14 residues. Looked up from germline, CDR1 is MDHEN and CDR2 is SYDVKM. Trimming left V 8 bases short and J 5 bases short, with 18 bases between. The CDR3 DNA is TGTGCCAGCCGACGGACACAGGGCTTTGAGACCCAGTACTTC. Translation gives CASRRTQGFETQYF.

This chain links TRBV7-8 with TRBJ1-5; D not resolved. There are 15 residues in the CDR3. Germline CDR1 is SGHVS and CDR2 is FQNEAQ. Trimming removed 1 base at V and 0 bases at J, with 7 bases between. The CDR3 region has the DNA TGTGCCAGCAGCTTAGAGCGGAATAGCAATCAGCCCCAGCATTTT. Its translation: CASSLERNSNQPQHF.

The J gene is TRBJ2-2, the V gene TRBV19; 11 nucleotides agree with TRBD1. V lost 5 bases, J lost 1 base, and 6 bases stayed unmatched. The germline V gene has CDR1 LNHDA and CDR2 SQIVND (reference sequence). This CDR3 spans 17 amino acids. In nucleotides, the CDR3 is TGTGCCAGTAGTCCATGGGGGACAGGGGGGAACACCGGGGAGCTGTTTTTT. Encoded protein: CASSPWGTGGNTGELFF.

This chain joins TRBV18 and TRBJ1-2; perhaps TRBD1 as D (5 bases). The CDR3 contains 15 residues. Trimming took off 0 bases at V and 5 bases at J, with 13 bases between the two ends. Germline CDR1 and CDR2: KGHSH and LQKENI. CDR3 coding DNA: TGTGCCAGCTCACCACCGGAGGATGGGGGGTATGGCTACACCTTC. Amino acids: CASSPPEDGGYGYTF.

The chain carries TRBV28 and TRBJ2-7; TRBD2 matches at 13 bases. This CDR3 has 16 amino acids. CDR1 is MDHEN and CDR2 is SYDVKM in the germline V gene. Unmatched junction bases numbered 7, after V lost 6 bases and J lost 2 bases. The CDR3 sequence is CASRKLGLAGAYEQYF. CDR3 coding DNA: TGTGCCAGCAGAAAGCTAGGACTAGCGGGGGCCTACGAGCAGTACTTC.

This clone was observed a handful of times. This sequence joins TRBV19 and TRBJ1-5, with D uncertain. This CDR3 region has 13 residues. V was cut by 6 bases and J by 3 bases, with 9 bases left in between. From germline, CDR1 is LNHDA and CDR2 SQIVND (reference sequence). Here the CDR3 DNA reads TGTGCCAGTAGCTTTAGTTACAATCAGCCCCAGCATTTT. Translating gives CASSFSYNQPQHF.

The chain uses TRBV4-2 and TRBJ2-2; TRBD1 matches 8 bases. CDR1 is LGHNA, CDR2 YNFKEQ, per germline. V lost 6 bases and J lost 4; bases outside the gene matches: 4. The CDR3 consists of 14 residues. The CDR3 sequence: CASRWTGSTGELFF. For the CDR3, the DNA is TGTGCCAGCAGATGGACAGGGAGCACCGGGGAGCTGTTTTTT.

The rearrangement joins TRBV6-5 to TRBJ1-2; 8 bases fit TRBD1. Germline loops: CDR1 MNHEY, CDR2 SVGAGI. The length of the CDR3 is 14 residues. With V trimmed by 9 bases and J by 4 bases, 10 bases remained unmatched. The CDR3 sequence: CASRTRQGIYGYTF. In nucleotides, the CDR3 is TGTGCCAGTCGTACACGACAGGGGATCTATGGCTACACCTTC.

This chain links TRBV4-3 with TRBJ1-5; D might be TRBD1 (6 bases). Trimming pared 3 bases from V and 7 bases from J, leaving 22 bases between. Germline V lookup: CDR1 LGHNA, CDR2 YSLEER. CDR3 length equals 17 residues. This chain's CDR3 is CASSQWNRATRGQPQHF. In nucleotides, the CDR3 is TGCGCCAGCAGCCAGTGGAACAGGGCGACACGGGGACAGCCCCAGCATTTT.

CDR3 protein: CASTVTDRGGINEQFF. The DNA of the CDR3 is TGTGCCAGCACCGTTACCGACCGGGGGGGCATCAATGAGCAGTTCTTC. The chain has TRBV5-4 and TRBJ2-1; 8 bases are shared with TRBD2. CDR1 is SGHNT, CDR2 YYREEE, per germline (reference sequence). J lost 6 bases, V lost 6 bases, and 14 bases had no gene match. This CDR3 spans 16 amino acids.

This chain uses TRBV2 with TRBJ2-3, with a possible D match to TRBD2 (6 bases). Germline loops: CDR1 SNHLY, CDR2 FYNNEI. The CDR3 has 15 amino acids. Trimming cost V 1 base and J 0 bases, with 8 bases left between them. The CDR3 sequence: CASSEGGGSTDTQYF. The CDR3 nucleotides read TGTGCCAGCAGTGAAGGGGGAGGAAGCACAGATACGCAGTATTTT.